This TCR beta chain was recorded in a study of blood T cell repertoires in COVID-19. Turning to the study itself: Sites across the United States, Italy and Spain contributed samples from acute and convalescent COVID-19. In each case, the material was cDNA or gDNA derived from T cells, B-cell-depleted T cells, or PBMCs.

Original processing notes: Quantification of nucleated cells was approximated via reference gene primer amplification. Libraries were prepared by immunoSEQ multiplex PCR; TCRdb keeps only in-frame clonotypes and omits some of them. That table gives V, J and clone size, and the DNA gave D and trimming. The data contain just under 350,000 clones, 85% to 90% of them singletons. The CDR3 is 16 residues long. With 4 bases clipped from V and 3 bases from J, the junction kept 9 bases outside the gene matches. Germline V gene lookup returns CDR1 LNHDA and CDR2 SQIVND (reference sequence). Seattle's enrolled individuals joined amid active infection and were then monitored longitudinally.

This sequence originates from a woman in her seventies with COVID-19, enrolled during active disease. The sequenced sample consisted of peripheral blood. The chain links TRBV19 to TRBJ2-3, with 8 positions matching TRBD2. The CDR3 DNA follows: TGTGCCAGTAGTAAAAATACGGGGGGGCGGACAGATACGCAGTATTTT. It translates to CASSKNTGGRTDTQYF.